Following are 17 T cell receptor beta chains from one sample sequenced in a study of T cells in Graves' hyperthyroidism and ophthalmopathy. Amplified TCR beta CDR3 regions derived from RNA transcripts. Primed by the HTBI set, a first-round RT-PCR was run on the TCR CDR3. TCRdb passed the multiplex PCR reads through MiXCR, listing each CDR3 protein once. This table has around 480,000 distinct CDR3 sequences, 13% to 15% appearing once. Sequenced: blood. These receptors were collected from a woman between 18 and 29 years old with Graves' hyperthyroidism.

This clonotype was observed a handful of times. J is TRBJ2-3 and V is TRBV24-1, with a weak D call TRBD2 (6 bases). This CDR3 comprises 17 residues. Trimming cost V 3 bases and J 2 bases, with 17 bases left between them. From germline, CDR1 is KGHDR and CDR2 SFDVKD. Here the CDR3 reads CATSDREAGRITDTQYF. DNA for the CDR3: TGTGCCACCAGTGATAGGGAGGCGGGACGGATCACAGATACGCAGTATTTT.

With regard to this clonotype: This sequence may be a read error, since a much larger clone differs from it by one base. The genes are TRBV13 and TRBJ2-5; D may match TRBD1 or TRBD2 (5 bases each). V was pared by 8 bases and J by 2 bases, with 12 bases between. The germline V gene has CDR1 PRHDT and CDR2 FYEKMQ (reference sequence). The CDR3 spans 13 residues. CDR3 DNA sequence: TGTGCCAGCGGTAGAGGGGATCAAGAGACCCAGTACTTC. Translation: CASGRGDQETQYF.

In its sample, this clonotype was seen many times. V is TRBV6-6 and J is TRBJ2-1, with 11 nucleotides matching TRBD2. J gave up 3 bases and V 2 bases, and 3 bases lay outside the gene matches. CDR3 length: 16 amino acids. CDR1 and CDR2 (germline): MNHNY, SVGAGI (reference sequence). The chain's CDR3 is CASSYAGTSGYNEQFF. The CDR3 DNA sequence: TGTGCCAGCAGTTACGCCGGGACTAGCGGCTACAATGAGCAGTTCTTC.

This CDR3 reads CASSQVTSSYNEQFF. The CDR3, as DNA: TGCGCCAGCAGCCAAGTGACGAGCTCCTACAATGAGCAGTTCTTC. The chain carries TRBV4-1 and TRBJ2-1; D gene unclear. Germline V gene sequence: CDR1 MGHRA, CDR2 YSYEKL. The CDR3 spans 15 residues. V was trimmed by 1 base and J by 0 bases, leaving 7 bases between them.

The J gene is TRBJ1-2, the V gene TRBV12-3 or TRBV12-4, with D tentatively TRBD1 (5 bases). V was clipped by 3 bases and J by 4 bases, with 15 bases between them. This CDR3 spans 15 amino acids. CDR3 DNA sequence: TGTGCCAGCAGTTTGATTTCAGGGTACGGCTATGGCTACACCTTC. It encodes CASSLISGYGYGYTF.

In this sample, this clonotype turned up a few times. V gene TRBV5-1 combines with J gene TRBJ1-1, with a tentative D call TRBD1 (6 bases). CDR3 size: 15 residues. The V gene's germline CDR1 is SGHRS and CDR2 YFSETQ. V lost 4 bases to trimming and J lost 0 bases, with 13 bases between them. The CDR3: CASSPGAVVNTEAFF. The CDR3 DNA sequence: TGCGCCAGCAGCCCGGGGGCGGTTGTGAACACTGAAGCTTTCTTT. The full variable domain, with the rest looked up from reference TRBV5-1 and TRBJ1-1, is KAGVTQTPRYLIKTRGQQVTLSCSPISGHRSVSWYQQTPGQGLQFLFEYFSETQRNKGNFPGRFSGRQFSNSRSEMNVSTLELGDSALYLCASSPGAVVNTEAFFGQGTRLTVV.

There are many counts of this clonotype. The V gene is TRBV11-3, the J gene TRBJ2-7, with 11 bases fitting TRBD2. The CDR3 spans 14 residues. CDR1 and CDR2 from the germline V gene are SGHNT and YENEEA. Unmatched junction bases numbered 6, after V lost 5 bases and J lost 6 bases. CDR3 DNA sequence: TGTGCCAGCAGCCAACTAGCGGGAGATCGCGAGCAGTACTTC. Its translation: CASSQLAGDREQYF.

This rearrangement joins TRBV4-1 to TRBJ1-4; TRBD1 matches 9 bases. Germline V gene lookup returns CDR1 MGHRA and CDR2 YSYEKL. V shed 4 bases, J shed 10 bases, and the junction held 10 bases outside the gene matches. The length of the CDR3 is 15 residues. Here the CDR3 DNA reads TGCGCCAGCAGCCGGACCGGGACAGGGCGGGGAAAACTGTTTTTT. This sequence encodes CASSRTGTGRGKLFF.

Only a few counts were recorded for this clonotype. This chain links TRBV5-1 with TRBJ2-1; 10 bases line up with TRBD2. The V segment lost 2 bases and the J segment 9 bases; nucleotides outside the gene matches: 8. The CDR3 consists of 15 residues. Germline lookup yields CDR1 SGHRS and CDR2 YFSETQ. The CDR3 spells CASSLPSGRGGEQFF. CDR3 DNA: TGCGCCAGCAGCTTACCTAGCGGGAGAGGAGGTGAGCAGTTCTTC.

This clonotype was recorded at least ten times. In nucleotides, the CDR3 is TGTGCCTGGAGTGTTGAGGCCGGGTACAATGAGCAGTTCTTC. Protein product: CAWSVEAGYNEQFF. V is TRBV30 and J is TRBJ2-1; D remains unclear. V lost 0 bases to trimming and J lost 4 bases, with 10 bases between them. The length of the CDR3 is 14 residues. CDR1 GTSNPN and CDR2 SVGIG come from the germline V gene (reference sequence).

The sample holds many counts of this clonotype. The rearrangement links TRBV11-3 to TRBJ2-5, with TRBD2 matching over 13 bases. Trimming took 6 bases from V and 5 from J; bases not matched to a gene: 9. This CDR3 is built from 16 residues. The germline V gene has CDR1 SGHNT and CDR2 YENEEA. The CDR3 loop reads CASSQLAGGRGETQYF. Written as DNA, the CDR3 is TGTGCCAGCAGTCAACTAGCGGGAGGGAGGGGGGAGACCCAGTACTTC.

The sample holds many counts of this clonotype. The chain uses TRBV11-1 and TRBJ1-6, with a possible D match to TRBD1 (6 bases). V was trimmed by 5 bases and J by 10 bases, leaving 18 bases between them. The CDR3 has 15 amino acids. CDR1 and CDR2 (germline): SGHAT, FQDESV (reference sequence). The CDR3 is CASSLRPGVDSPLHF. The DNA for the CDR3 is TGTGCCAGCAGCCTCCGTCCAGGGGTGGACTCACCCCTCCACTTT.

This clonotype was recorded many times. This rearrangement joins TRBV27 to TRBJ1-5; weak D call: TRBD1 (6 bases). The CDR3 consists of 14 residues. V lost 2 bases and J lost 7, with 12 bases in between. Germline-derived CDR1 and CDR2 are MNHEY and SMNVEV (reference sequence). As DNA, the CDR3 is TGTGCCAGCAGTTTAGGACAGTCAGGACAGCCCCAGCATTTT. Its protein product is CASSLGQSGQPQHF.

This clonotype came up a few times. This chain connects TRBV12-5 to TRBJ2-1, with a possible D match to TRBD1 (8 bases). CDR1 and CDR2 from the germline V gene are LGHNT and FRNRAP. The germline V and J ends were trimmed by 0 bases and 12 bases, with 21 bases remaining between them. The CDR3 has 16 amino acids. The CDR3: CASGLVSPYRGGVQFF. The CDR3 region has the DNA TGTGCTAGTGGTTTGGTATCCCCTTACAGGGGGGGCGTGCAGTTCTTC.

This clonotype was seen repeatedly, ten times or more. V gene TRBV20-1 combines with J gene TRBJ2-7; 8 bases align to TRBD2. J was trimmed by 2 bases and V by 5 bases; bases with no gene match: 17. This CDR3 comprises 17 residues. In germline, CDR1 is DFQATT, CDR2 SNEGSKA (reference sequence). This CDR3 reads CSALPGLGIAGTYEQYF. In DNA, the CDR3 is TGCAGTGCTTTACCGGGACTAGGAATTGCGGGGACCTACGAGCAGTACTTC.

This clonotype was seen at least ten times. The CDR3 protein is CASSDRDSEAFF. The DNA for the CDR3 is TGTGCCAGCAGCGACCGGGACAGCGAAGCTTTCTTT. V is TRBV7-8 and J is TRBJ1-1, with 7 bases aligning to TRBD1. CDR1 is SGHVS and CDR2 is FQNEAQ in the germline V gene. Losses at the gene ends were 5 bases for V and 8 bases for J; bases not matched to a gene: 5. The CDR3 runs to 12 residues.

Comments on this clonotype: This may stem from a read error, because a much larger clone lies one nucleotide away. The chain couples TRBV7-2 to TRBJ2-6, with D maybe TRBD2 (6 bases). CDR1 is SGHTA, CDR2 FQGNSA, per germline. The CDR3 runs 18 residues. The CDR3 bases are TGTGCCAGCAGCTTAGGAATGGGGAGGTCTTCTGGGGACAACGTCCTGACTTTC. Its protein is CASSLGMGRSSGDNVLTF.